Below are 9 T cell receptor beta chains sequenced from a single sample in a study of T cell changes during pregnancy in multiple sclerosis (dated by TCRdb to about 2019). The library relied on the immunoSEQ multiplex PCR assay. The source is immuneACCESS, and TCRdb retained only in-frame sequences with V and J called. Part of the clones is not carried over; for the studies checked, unresolved V genes explain less than half of this, and the remainder is unexplained. Here the sample has approximately 40,000 clones; approximately 90% occur a single time. The ten largest clones capture under 0.85% of the sample. The source was CD4+ T cells from peripheral blood mononuclear cells, collected before pregnancy. The origin of the receptors is a female donor with multiple sclerosis, enrolled in a pregnancy study.

CDR3 in amino acids: CATSRDDRGRIRGGYTF. The CDR3 coding sequence is TGTGCCACCAGCAGAGATGACAGGGGGCGGATTAGGGGTGGCTACACCTTC. The gene calls are TRBV15 and TRBJ1-2; TRBD1 matches 10 bases. CDR3 length equals 17 residues. Germline assignment: CDR1 LNHNV and CDR2 YYDKDF (reference sequence). The V gene end was trimmed by 0 bases and the J gene end by 7 bases; junction bases not matched to a gene: 11. The full variable domain, in which reference TRBV15 and TRBJ1-2 provide the parts outside the CDR3, is DAMVIQNPRYQVTQFGKPVTLSCSQTLNHNVMYWYQQKSSQAPKLLFHYYDKDFNNEADTPDNFQSRRPNTSFCFLDIRSPGLGDTAMYLCATSRDDRGRIRGGYTFGSGTRLTVV.

The rearrangement joins TRBV5-5 to TRBJ1-3, with a weak D call TRBD1 (5 bases). CDR3 size: 15 residues. V lost 4 bases and J 4 bases, leaving 15 bases between the germline ends. Looked up from germline, CDR1 is SGHKS and CDR2 is YYEKEE (reference sequence). The CDR3 is CASSQGLQAGNTIYF. In DNA form, the CDR3 reads TGTGCCAGCAGCCAGGGCCTCCAGGCGGGAAACACCATATATTTT.

The V call is TRBV6-1, the J call TRBJ1-5; D may be TRBD1 (5 bases). CDR3 length equals 15 residues. Germline-derived CDR1 and CDR2 are MNHNS and SASEGT. The V and J ends lost 1 base and 7 bases respectively, with 14 bases between them. For the CDR3, the DNA is TGTGCCAGCAGTGAAGTGGTCGGGGGTGGACAGCCCCAGCATTTT. Translated, it gives CASSEVVGGGQPQHF.

This chain uses TRBV10-1 with TRBJ2-1, with TRBD2 matching 7 bases. The CDR3 length is 15 residues. V shed 3 bases and J 2 bases; nucleotides not matched to a gene: 4. Germline V lookup: CDR1 WNHNN, CDR2 SYGVQD (reference sequence). CDR3 sequence reads: CASSEGGRPYNEQFF. The CDR3 DNA is TGCGCCAGCAGTGAAGGCGGGAGACCCTACAATGAGCAGTTCTTC.

This rearrangement joins TRBV6-6 to TRBJ2-1; unclear D gene. The V end lost 2 bases, the J end lost 6 bases, and 11 bases lay between the germline ends. This CDR3 is 14 amino acids long. Germline V gives CDR1 MNHNY, CDR2 SVGAGI (reference sequence). CDR3 region: CASSYDPRFNEQFF. CDR3 DNA sequence: TGTGCCAGCAGTTACGACCCGAGGTTCAATGAGCAGTTCTTC.

The chain employs TRBV5-8 and TRBJ2-1; 8 nucleotides agree with TRBD2. V lost 6 bases and J lost 0; bases outside the gene matches: 8. Germline V CDR1 and CDR2: SGHTS, YDEGEE. The CDR3 contains 16 residues. DNA for the CDR3: TGTGCCAGCACCGAGCGGGGGCGAAGCTCCTACAATGAGCAGTTCTTC. Translated: CASTERGRSSYNEQFF.

In this sample, this clone turned up once. The chain employs TRBV7-2 and TRBJ1-1; a weak D match, TRBD1 (5 bases). V lost 5 bases and J lost 10, with 17 bases in between. Germline loops: CDR1 SGHTA, CDR2 FQGNSA. This CDR3 comprises 13 residues. The CDR3 DNA sequence: TGTGCCAGCAGCCGTGGACATGTAGAGTTAGCTTTCTTT. Amino acid sequence: CASSRGHVELAFF.

V and J are TRBV10-3 and TRBJ1-4; 8 nucleotides agree with TRBD1. This CDR3 region has 13 residues. Germline V lookup: CDR1 ENHRY, CDR2 SYGVKD. Trimming at V came to 6 bases and at J to 6 bases, leaving 3 bases not matched to a gene. The CDR3 reads CAIRQTGDEKLFF. The CDR3 DNA is TGTGCCATCAGACAGACAGGGGATGAAAAACTGTTTTTT.

This sequence joins TRBV25-1 and TRBJ2-2, with D possibly TRBD2 on 5 matching bases. Germline CDR1 is MGHDK and CDR2 is SYGVNS. Trimming removed 4 bases at V and 4 bases at J, with 13 bases between. This CDR3 has 15 amino acids. The CDR3 DNA reads as TGTGCCAGCAGTGCCGGCGGGCAGCTCACCGGGGAGCTGTTTTTT. Its protein is CASSAGGQLTGELFF.